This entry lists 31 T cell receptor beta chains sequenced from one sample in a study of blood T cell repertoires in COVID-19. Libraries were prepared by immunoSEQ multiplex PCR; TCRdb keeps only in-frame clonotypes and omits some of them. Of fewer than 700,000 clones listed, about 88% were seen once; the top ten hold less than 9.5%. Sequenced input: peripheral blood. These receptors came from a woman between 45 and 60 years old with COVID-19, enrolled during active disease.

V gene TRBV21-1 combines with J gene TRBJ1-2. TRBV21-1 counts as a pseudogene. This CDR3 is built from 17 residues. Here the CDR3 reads CASPLREGGGKAYGYTF. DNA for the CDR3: TGTGCCAGCCCGCTTAGGGAGGGGGGTGGTAAGGCCTATGGCTACACCTTC.

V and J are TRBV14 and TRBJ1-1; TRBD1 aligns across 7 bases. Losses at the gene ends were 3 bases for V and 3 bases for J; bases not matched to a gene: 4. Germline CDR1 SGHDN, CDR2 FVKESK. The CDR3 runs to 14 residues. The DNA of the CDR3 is TGTGCCAGCAGCCACGCAGGGGGGTACACTGAAGCTTTCTTT. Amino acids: CASSHAGGYTEAFF.

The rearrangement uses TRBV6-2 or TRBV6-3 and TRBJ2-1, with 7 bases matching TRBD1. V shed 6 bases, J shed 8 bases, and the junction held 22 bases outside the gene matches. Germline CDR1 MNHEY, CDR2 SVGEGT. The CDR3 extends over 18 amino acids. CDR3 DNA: TGTGCCAGCAGCTTCTACACGCTATCCGACAGGGCTGGGTATGAGCAGTTCTTC. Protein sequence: CASSFYTLSDRAGYEQFF.

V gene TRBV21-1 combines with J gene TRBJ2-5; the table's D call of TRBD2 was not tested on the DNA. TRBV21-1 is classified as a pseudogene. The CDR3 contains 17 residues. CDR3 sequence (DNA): TGTGCCACCCCCCGCGGGACTAGCGGGGCCGCGGGGGAGACCCAGTACTTC. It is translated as CATPRGTSGAAGETQYF.

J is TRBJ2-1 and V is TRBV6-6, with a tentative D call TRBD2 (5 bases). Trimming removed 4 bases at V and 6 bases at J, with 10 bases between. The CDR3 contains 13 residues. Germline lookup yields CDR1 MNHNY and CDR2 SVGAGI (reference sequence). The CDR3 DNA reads TGTGCCAGCAGTTCCCGAGAGGGCAATGAGCAGTTCTTC. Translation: CASSSREGNEQFF.

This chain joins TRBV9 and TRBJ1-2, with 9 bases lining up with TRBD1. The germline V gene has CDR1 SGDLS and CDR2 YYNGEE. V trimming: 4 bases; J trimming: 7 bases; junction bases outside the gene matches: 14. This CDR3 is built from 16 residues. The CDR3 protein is CASSPQYPGQGLGYTF. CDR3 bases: TGTGCCAGCAGCCCCCAATACCCGGGACAGGGCCTTGGCTACACCTTC.

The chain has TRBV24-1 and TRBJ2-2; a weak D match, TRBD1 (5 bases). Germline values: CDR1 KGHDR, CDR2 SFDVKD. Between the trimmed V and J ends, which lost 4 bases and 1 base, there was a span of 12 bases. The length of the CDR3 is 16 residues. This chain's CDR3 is CATSDANRWNTGELFF. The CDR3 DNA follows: TGTGCCACCAGTGACGCAAACAGGTGGAACACCGGGGAGCTGTTTTTT.

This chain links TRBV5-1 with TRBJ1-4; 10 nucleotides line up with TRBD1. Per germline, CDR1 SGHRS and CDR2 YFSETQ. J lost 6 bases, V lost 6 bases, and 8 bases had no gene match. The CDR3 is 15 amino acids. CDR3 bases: TGCGCCAGCACCCTCACGGGGACAGGGGATGAAAAACTGTTTTTT. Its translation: CASTLTGTGDEKLFF. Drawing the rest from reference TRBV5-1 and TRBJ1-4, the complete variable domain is KAGVTQTPRYLIKTRGQQVTLSCSPISGHRSVSWYQQTPGQGLQFLFEYFSETQRNKGNFPGRFSGRQFSNSRSEMNVSTLELGDSALYLCASTLTGTGDEKLFFGSGTQLSVL.

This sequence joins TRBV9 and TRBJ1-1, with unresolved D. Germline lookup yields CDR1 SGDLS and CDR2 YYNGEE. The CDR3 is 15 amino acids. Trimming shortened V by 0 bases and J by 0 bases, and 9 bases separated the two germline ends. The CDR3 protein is CASSVGAQLNTEAFF. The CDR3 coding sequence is TGTGCCAGCAGCGTAGGAGCACAGCTGAACACTGAAGCTTTCTTT. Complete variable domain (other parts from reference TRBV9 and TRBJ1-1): DSGVTQTPKHLITATGQRVTLRCSPRSGDLSVYWYQQSLDQGLQFLIQYYNGEERAKGNILERFSAQQFPDLHSELNLSSLELGDSALYFCASSVGAQLNTEAFFGQGTRLTVV.

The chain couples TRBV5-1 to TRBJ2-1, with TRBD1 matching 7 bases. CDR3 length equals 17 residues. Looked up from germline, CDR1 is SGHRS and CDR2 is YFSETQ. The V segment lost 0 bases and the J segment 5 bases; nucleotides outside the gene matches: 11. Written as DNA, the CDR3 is TGCGCCAGCAGCTTGGGAGGGGGCCTAGGTAATAACAATGAGCAGTTCTTC. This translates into CASSLGGGLGNNNEQFF. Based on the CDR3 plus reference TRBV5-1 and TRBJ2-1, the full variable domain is KAGVTQTPRYLIKTRGQQVTLSCSPISGHRSVSWYQQTPGQGLQFLFEYFSETQRNKGNFPGRFSGRQFSNSRSEMNVSTLELGDSALYLCASSLGGGLGNNNEQFFGPGTRLTVL.

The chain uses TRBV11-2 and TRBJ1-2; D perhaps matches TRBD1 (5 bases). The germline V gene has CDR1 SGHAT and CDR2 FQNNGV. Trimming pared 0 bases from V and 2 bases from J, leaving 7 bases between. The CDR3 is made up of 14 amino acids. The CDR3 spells CASSLEPGNYGYTF. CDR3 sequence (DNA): TGTGCCAGCAGCTTAGAACCAGGGAACTATGGCTACACCTTC. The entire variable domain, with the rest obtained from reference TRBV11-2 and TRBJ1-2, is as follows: EAGVAQSPRYKIIEKRQSVAFWCNPISGHATLYWYQQILGQGPKLLIQFQNNGVVDDSQLPKDRFSAERLKGVDSTLKIQPAKLEDSAVYLCASSLEPGNYGYTFGSGTRLTVV.

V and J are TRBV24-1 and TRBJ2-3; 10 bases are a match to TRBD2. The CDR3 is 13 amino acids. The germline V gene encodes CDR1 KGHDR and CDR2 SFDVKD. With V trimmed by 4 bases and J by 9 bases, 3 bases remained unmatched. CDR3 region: CATSDPGLATQYF. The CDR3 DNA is TGTGCCACCAGTGACCCGGGACTAGCGACGCAGTATTTT.

CDR3 residues: CASSEVSTKNIQYF. Written as DNA, the CDR3 is TGTGCCAGCAGTGAAGTTAGTACGAAAAACATTCAGTACTTC. The chain joins TRBV2 to TRBJ2-4; D call uncertain. The CDR3 has 14 residues. The germline V gene has CDR1 SNHLY and CDR2 FYNNEI. Between the trimmed V and J ends, which lost 1 base and 4 bases, there was a span of 8 bases.

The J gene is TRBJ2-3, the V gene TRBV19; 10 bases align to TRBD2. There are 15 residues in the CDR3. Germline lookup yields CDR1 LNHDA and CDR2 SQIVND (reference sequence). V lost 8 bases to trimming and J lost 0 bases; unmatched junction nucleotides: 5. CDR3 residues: CASGSGGGSTDTQYF. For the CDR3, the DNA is TGTGCCAGTGGGAGCGGGGGGGGGAGCACAGATACGCAGTATTTT.

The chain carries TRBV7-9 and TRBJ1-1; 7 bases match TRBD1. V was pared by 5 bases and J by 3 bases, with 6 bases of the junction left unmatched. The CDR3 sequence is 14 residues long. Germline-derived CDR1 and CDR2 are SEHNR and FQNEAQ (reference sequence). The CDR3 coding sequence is TGTGCCAGCAGCGCCGTCCAGGGGGACACTGAAGCTTTCTTT. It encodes CASSAVQGDTEAFF.

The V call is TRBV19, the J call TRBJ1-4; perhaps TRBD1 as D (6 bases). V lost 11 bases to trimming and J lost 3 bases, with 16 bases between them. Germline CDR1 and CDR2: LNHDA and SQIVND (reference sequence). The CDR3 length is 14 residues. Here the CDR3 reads CASRVQGANEKLFF. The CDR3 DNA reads TGTGCCTCCAGGGTACAGGGAGCTAATGAAAAACTGTTTTTT.

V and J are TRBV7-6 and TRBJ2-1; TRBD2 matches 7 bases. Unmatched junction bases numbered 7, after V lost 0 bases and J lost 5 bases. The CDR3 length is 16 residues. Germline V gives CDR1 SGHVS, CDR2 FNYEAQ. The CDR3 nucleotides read TGTGCCAGCAGCTTAGCTCCGGGGGGATTCCACAATGAGCAGTTCTTC. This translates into CASSLAPGGFHNEQFF.

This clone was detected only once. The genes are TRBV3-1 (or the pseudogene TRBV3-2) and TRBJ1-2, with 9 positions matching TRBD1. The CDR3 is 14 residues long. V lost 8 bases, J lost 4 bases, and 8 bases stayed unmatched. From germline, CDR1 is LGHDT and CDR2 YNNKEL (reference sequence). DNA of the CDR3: TGTGCCAGCGCCGGGACAGGGAGTTTCTATGGCTACACCTTC. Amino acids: CASAGTGSFYGYTF.

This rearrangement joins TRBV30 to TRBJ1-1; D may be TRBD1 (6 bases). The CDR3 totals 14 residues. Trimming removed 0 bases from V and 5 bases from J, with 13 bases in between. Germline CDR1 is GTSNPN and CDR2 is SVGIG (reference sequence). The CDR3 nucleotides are TGTGCCTGGAGTGTACTCGGGGACACAACTGAAGCTTTCTTT. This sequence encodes CAWSVLGDTTEAFF.

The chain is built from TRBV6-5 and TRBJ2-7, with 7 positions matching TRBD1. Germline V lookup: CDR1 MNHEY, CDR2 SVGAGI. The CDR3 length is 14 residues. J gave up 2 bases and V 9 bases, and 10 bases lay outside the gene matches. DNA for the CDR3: TGTGCCAGGAAACTCGGGACAGACACCTACGAGCAGTACTTC. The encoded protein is CARKLGTDTYEQYF.

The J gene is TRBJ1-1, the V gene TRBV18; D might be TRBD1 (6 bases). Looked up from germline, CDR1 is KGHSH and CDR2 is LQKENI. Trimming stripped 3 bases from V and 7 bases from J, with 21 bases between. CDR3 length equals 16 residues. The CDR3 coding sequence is TGTGCCAGCTCACCTCTCGGGGGGGCGCAGGGGAATGAAGCTTTCTTT. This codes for CASSPLGGAQGNEAFF.

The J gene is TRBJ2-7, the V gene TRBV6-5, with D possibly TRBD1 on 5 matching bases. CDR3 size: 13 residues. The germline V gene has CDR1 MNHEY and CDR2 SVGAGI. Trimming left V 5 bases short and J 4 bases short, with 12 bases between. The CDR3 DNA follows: TGTGCCAGCAGTAGGGGTGGCGGTTACGAGCAGTACTTC. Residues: CASSRGGGYEQYF.

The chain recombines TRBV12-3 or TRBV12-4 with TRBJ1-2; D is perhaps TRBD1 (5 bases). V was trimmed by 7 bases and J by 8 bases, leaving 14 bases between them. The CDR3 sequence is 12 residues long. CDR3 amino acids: CASKSGDGGYTF. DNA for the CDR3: TGTGCCAGCAAGAGCGGGGACGGAGGCTACACCTTC.

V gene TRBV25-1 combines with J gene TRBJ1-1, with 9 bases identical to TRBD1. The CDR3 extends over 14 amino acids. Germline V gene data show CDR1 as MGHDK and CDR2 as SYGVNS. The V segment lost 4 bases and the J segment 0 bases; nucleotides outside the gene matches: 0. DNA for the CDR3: TGTGCCAGCAGTGGACAGGGGGTGAACACTGAAGCTTTCTTT. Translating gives CASSGQGVNTEAFF.

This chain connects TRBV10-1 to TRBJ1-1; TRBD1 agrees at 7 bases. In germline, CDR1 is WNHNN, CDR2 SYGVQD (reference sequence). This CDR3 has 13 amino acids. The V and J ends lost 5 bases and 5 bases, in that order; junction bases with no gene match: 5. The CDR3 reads CASSPQGWTEAFF. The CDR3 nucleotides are TGCGCCAGCAGTCCACAGGGGTGGACTGAAGCTTTCTTT.

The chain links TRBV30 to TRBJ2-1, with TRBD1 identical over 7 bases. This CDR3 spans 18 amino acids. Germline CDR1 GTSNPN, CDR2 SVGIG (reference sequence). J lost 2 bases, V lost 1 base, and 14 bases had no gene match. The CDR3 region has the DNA TGTGCCTGGAGTGGACAGGGAAAGTTTAGGGGGACCTACAATGAGCAGTTCTTC. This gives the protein CAWSGQGKFRGTYNEQFF.

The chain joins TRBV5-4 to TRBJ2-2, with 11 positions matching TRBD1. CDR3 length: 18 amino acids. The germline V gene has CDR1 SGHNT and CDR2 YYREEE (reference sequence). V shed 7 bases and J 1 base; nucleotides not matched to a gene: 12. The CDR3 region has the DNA TGTGCCAGCCATTCCGGGACAGGGGGTACCCTGAACACCGGGGAGCTGTTTTTT. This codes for CASHSGTGGTLNTGELFF.

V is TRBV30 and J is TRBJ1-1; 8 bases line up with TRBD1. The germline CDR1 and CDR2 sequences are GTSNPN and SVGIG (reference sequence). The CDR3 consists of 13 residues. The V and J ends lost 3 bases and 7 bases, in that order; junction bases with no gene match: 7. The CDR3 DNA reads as TGTGCCTGGAGGGGGGACAGGACCTTTGAAGCTTTCTTT. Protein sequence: CAWRGDRTFEAFF.

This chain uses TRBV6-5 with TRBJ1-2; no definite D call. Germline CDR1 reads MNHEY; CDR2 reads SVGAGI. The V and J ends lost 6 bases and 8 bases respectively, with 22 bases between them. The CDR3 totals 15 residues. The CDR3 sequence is CASSRGRPAGEGYTF. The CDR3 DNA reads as TGTGCCAGCAGCAGAGGACGACCAGCGGGTGAGGGCTACACCTTC.

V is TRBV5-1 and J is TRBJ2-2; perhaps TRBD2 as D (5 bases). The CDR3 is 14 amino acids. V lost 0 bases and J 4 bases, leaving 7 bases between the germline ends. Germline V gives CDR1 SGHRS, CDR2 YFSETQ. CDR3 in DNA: TGCGCCAGCAGCTTGGACGGACTCACCGGGGAGCTGTTTTTT. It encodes CASSLDGLTGELFF. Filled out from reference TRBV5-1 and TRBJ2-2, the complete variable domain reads KAGVTQTPRYLIKTRGQQVTLSCSPISGHRSVSWYQQTPGQGLQFLFEYFSETQRNKGNFPGRFSGRQFSNSRSEMNVSTLELGDSALYLCASSLDGLTGELFFGEGSRLTVL.

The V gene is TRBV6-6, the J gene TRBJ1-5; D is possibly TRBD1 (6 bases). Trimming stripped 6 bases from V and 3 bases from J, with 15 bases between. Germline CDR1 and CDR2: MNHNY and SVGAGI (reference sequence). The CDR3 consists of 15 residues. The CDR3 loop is CASSPGQSSNQPQHF. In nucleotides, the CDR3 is TGTGCCAGCAGCCCTGGACAGTCTTCCAATCAGCCCCAGCATTTT.